This T cell receptor beta chain was recovered during a study of cytomegalovirus exposure and HLA in healthy donors. The CDR3 is 16 amino acids. The V gene's germline CDR1 is SGHDN and CDR2 FVKESK. Trimming took 4 bases from V and 2 from J; bases not matched to a gene: 8. Use of 60 Vbeta and 13 Jbeta primers characterized the PCR. TCRdb's table, derived via immunoSEQ multiplex PCR, lists solely in-frame clones and lacks some. The data contain about 71,000 clones, 70% of them seen just once; the ten biggest clones take up more than 8%. The genes are TRBV14 and TRBJ2-7, with TRBD2 identical over 10 bases. The sample taken for sequencing was PBMCs. The TCR was taken from a woman in her 50s in good health and CMV-seropositive. CDR3 in amino acids: CASSPHGAGGAYEQYF. DNA of the CDR3: TGTGCCAGCAGCCCGCATGGAGCGGGAGGGGCCTACGAGCAGTACTTC. Complete variable domain (other parts from reference TRBV14 and TRBJ2-7): EAGVTQFPSHSVIEKGQTVTLRCDPISGHDNLYWYRRVMGKEIKFLLHFVKESKQDESGMPNNRFLAERTGGTYSTLKVQPAELEDSGVYFCASSPHGAGGAYEQYFGPGTRLTVT.